Presented here are 24 T cell receptor beta chains from one specimen sequenced in a study of read filtering for tumor transcriptome and immune sequencing. From approximately 430 ng of RNA, a library with molecular barcoded alpha/delta and beta/gamma adaptors was made. TCRdb ran MiXCR on the reads and lists one entry per CDR3 protein. The sample has 100,000 to 150,000 distinct CDR3 sequences, under 15% seen once. Sequenced input: a population of CD138-negative cells sorted from bone marrow. Receptors were obtained from a donor aged 40 or over with multiple myeloma.

This clonotype was observed at least ten times. This chain connects TRBV2 to TRBJ1-5, with 7 bases matching TRBD1. The V and J ends lost 6 bases and 10 bases, in that order; junction bases with no gene match: 12. This CDR3 has 14 residues. Germline V gene data show CDR1 as SNHLY and CDR2 as FYNNEI. CDR3 residues: CASRQDRVGLPQHF. CDR3 DNA sequence: TGTGCCAGCAGACAAGACAGGGTCGGGCTTCCCCAGCATTTT.

This clonotype was counted at least ten times. The rearrangement links TRBV30 to TRBJ2-5; D is possibly TRBD1 (5 bases). This CDR3 spans 14 amino acids. V lost 3 bases and J lost 1, with 12 bases in between. CDR1 is GTSNPN and CDR2 is SVGIG in the germline V gene (reference sequence). The CDR3 DNA is TGTGCCTGGAGCCCTGGGGCACTCCAAGAGACCCAGTACTTC. Translation: CAWSPGALQETQYF.

In its sample, this clonotype was seen many times. V and J are TRBV7-8 and TRBJ1-4, with 8 nucleotides matching TRBD1. Germline loops: CDR1 SGHVS, CDR2 FQNEAQ. V lost 5 bases to trimming and J lost 4 bases; unmatched junction nucleotides: 6. The CDR3 runs to 15 residues. The CDR3 loop is CASSQGAGYNEKLFF. For the CDR3, the DNA is TGTGCCAGCAGCCAGGGGGCAGGGTATAATGAAAAACTGTTTTTT.

This clonotype was counted ten times or more. This chain joins TRBV29-1 and TRBJ2-7; 9 bases fit TRBD1. From germline, CDR1 is SQVTM and CDR2 ANQGSEA. This CDR3 region has 14 residues. Trimming took 5 bases from V and 3 from J; bases not matched to a gene: 8. CDR3: CSVRKGTGNYEQYF. CDR3 nucleotide sequence: TGCAGCGTTCGCAAGGGGACAGGGAACTACGAGCAGTACTTC.

This chain links TRBV12-5 with TRBJ2-1; 10 nucleotides agree with TRBD2. Germline CDR1 reads LGHNT; CDR2 reads FRNRAP. The CDR3 extends over 13 amino acids. Germline trimming cut 9 bases from V and 8 bases from J; bases unmatched to any gene: 7. The CDR3 DNA follows: TGTGCTAGGAGACTAGCGGGTGTTGATGAGCAGTTCTTC. Residues: CARRLAGVDEQFF.

This clonotype was observed many times. The chain carries TRBV28 and TRBJ2-7; maybe TRBD2 (5 bases). The CDR3 runs 15 residues. V lost 7 bases and J lost 3, with 19 bases in between. Per the germline V gene, CDR1 is MDHEN and CDR2 is SYDVKM. In nucleotides, the CDR3 is TGTGCCAGCAAACTTGGAGGCGGGCCAATCTACGAGCAGTACTTC. Amino acid sequence: CASKLGGGPIYEQYF.

This clonotype was detected ten times or more. The V and J genes are TRBV4-1 and TRBJ2-3, with D tentatively TRBD2 (6 bases). Germline V lookup: CDR1 MGHRA, CDR2 YSYEKL. Trimming pared 7 bases from V and 3 bases from J, leaving 11 bases between. This CDR3 is built from 13 residues. The CDR3 DNA reads as TGCGCCAGCAACCAGGCGGGGACAGATACGCAGTATTTT. It encodes CASNQAGTDTQYF.

This clonotype was seen repeatedly, ten times or more. The chain joins TRBV5-1 to TRBJ2-1; D gene unclear. The V end was cut by 1 base, the J end by 3 bases, with 14 bases between. Germline CDR1 and CDR2: SGHRS and YFSETQ. The CDR3 is 16 amino acids. CDR3 sequence (DNA): TGCGCCAGCAGCTTGACAGTCCCTAATTACTACAATGAGCAGTTCTTC. It is translated as CASSLTVPNYYNEQFF.

This clonotype has a handful of counts. This chain connects TRBV7-9 to TRBJ2-3; either TRBD1 or TRBD2 may supply D (6 bases each). This CDR3 contains 14 residues. Germline V lookup: CDR1 SEHNR, CDR2 FQNEAQ (reference sequence). Trimming took off 5 bases at V and 0 bases at J, with 9 bases between the two ends. The CDR3 DNA reads TGTGCCAGCAGCACAGGGACTAGCACAGATACGCAGTATTTT. It is translated as CASSTGTSTDTQYF. Combining the CDR3 with reference TRBV7-9 and TRBJ2-3 gives the whole variable domain DTGVSQNPRHKITKRGQNVTFRCDPISEHNRLYWYRQTLGQGPEFLTYFQNEAQLEKSRLLSDRFSAERPKGSFSTLEIQRTEQGDSAMYLCASSTGTSTDTQYFGPGTRLTVL.

This clonotype came up many times. The rearrangement joins TRBV12-3 or TRBV12-4 to TRBJ2-1, with 8 nucleotides matching TRBD2. Unmatched junction bases numbered 7, after V lost 5 bases and J lost 4 bases. The CDR3 runs to 15 residues. Here the CDR3 DNA reads TGTGCCAGCAGTCCTACTAGCGGCGGTTACAATGAGCAGTTCTTC. Translated, it gives CASSPTSGGYNEQFF.

The chain links TRBV3-1 to TRBJ2-2; no clear D gene. V shed 1 base and J shed 5 bases, with 5 bases lying between them. This CDR3 is 13 amino acids long. Germline CDR1 LGHDT, CDR2 YNNKEL (reference sequence). The CDR3 is CASSQATTGELFF. The CDR3 DNA sequence: TGTGCCAGCAGCCAAGCAACGACCGGGGAGCTGTTTTTT.

This clonotype occurred many times. CDR3 DNA: TGTGCCAGCAGCCATAGGACGCTTGTCAATGAGCAGTTCTTC. Translating gives CASSHRTLVNEQFF. The chain has TRBV3-1 and TRBJ2-1; D is ambiguous. In germline, CDR1 is LGHDT, CDR2 YNNKEL (reference sequence). This CDR3 is built from 14 residues. V lost 3 bases to trimming and J lost 6 bases, with 12 bases between them.

Concerning this clonotype: A much larger clone lies one base from this, so it may be a read error. The CDR3 sequence is CASGLVTGPSYNEQFF. As DNA, the CDR3 is TGTGCCAGCGGCTTAGTAACGGGGCCCTCCTACAATGAGCAGTTCTTC. This sequence joins TRBV13 and TRBJ2-1, with D perhaps TRBD1 or TRBD2 (5 bases each). Germline-derived CDR1 and CDR2 are PRHDT and FYEKMQ (reference sequence). The CDR3 is 16 residues long. Together with reference TRBV13 and TRBJ2-1, the CDR3 gives the full variable domain: AAGVIQSPRHLIKEKRETATLKCYPIPRHDTVYWYQQGPGQDPQFLISFYEKMQSDKGSIPDRFSAQQFSDYHSELNMSSLELGDSALYFCASGLVTGPSYNEQFFGPGTRLTVL.

This clonotype was seen repeatedly, ten times or more. The V and J genes are TRBV28 and TRBJ2-7, with D possibly TRBD1 on 5 matching bases. V lost 3 bases and J 1 base, leaving 10 bases between the germline ends. This CDR3 is built from 14 residues. Germline V gene sequence: CDR1 MDHEN, CDR2 SYDVKM. CDR3 protein: CASSFPRDSYEQYF. The CDR3 bases are TGTGCCAGCAGTTTCCCCAGGGATTCCTACGAGCAGTACTTC.

This clonotype was found many times. This chain links TRBV7-9 with TRBJ1-1; D ambiguous. The germline V and J ends were trimmed by 8 bases and 0 bases, with 13 bases remaining between them. This CDR3 comprises 14 residues. CDR1 and CDR2 (germline): SEHNR, FQNEAQ (reference sequence). The CDR3 nucleotides read TGTGCCAGCGGTAGTAAGGAAATGAACACTGAAGCTTTCTTT. It codes for CASGSKEMNTEAFF.

The gene calls are TRBV5-1 and TRBJ2-3, with a possible D match to TRBD1 (6 bases). This CDR3 contains 14 residues. CDR1 SGHRS and CDR2 YFSETQ come from the germline V gene. V lost 0 bases and J 3 bases, leaving 8 bases between the germline ends. The CDR3 loop reads CASSLVQGTDTQYF. CDR3 coding DNA: TGCGCCAGCAGCTTGGTTCAGGGGACAGATACGCAGTATTTT.

This clonotype was seen at least ten times. The chain's CDR3 is CAWRAGTGLGDTQYF. The CDR3 nucleotides are TGTGCCTGGAGGGCAGGGACAGGGCTAGGAGATACGCAGTATTTT. The chain uses TRBV30 and TRBJ2-3, with 9 positions matching TRBD1. The germline CDR1 and CDR2 sequences are GTSNPN and SVGIG (reference sequence). The CDR3 runs to 15 residues. V gave up 3 bases and J gave up 5 bases; unmatched junction bases: 9.

As to this clonotype: This could be a read error, since a much larger clone is one nucleotide away. This rearrangement joins TRBV20-1 to TRBJ2-1; 7 bases map to TRBD2. Trimming cost V 3 bases and J 5 bases; bases outside gene matches: 7. The V gene's germline CDR1 is DFQATT and CDR2 SNEGSKA (reference sequence). The CDR3 has 14 residues. CDR3 sequence: CSASSPAGHNEQFF. CDR3 bases: TGCAGTGCTAGCTCACCAGCGGGACACAATGAGCAGTTCTTC.

With regard to this clonotype: A much larger clone is a single base away; this may be a read error. The genes are TRBV4-1 and TRBJ2-1, with 9 bases aligning to TRBD2. The CDR3 is made up of 17 amino acids. Germline V gives CDR1 MGHRA, CDR2 YSYEKL. After removal of 0 bases from V and 10 bases from J, the junction contained 13 bases not matched to a gene. CDR3 sequence: CASSQDGGGANWKEQFF. The CDR3 nucleotides are TGCGCCAGCAGCCAAGATGGCGGGGGGGCCAATTGGAAGGAGCAGTTCTTC.

The table lists this clonotype with many counts. This rearrangement joins TRBV14 to TRBJ2-1, with a weak D call TRBD1 (6 bases). The CDR3 runs 13 residues. Germline CDR1 reads SGHDN; CDR2 reads FVKESK. Trimming removed 2 bases at V and 13 bases at J, with 15 bases between. Here the CDR3 DNA reads TGTGCCAGCAGCCAAAACCCCGGGACACCTCAGTTCTTC. This translates into CASSQNPGTPQFF.

The sample holds many counts of this clonotype. The CDR3 DNA sequence: TGCAGTGCTGTGGGACTAGCGGATACAGATACGCAGTATTTT. Translating gives CSAVGLADTDTQYF. V gene TRBV20-1 combines with J gene TRBJ2-3, with TRBD2 matching over 11 bases. Germline values: CDR1 DFQATT, CDR2 SNEGSKA (reference sequence). The CDR3 extends over 14 amino acids. Unmatched junction bases numbered 4, after V lost 5 bases and J lost 3 bases.

Points on this clonotype: An end of the junction does not agree with germline; a read error may underlie this. The rearrangement links TRBV19 to TRBJ2-1; TRBD2 might be the D (5 bases). The CDR3 spans 12 residues. The V gene's germline CDR1 is LNHDA and CDR2 SQIVND (reference sequence). The CDR3 nucleotides are TGTGCCAGTATTACGCCGGGGAATGAGCAGTCCTTC. Protein sequence: CASITPGNEQSF.

The chain employs TRBV30 and TRBJ1-3; perhaps TRBD1 as D (5 bases). The CDR3 sequence is 13 residues long. V was cut by 1 base and J by 16 bases, with 20 bases left in between. CDR1 is GTSNPN and CDR2 is SVGIG in the germline V gene (reference sequence). CDR3 loop: CAWSGGPELPGYF. The CDR3 bases are TGTGCCTGGAGTGGGGGACCGGAACTCCCGGGGTATTTT.

This clonotype has a count of ten or more. The rearrangement joins TRBV20-1 to TRBJ2-7; 10 bases map to TRBD2. The CDR3 length is 14 residues. Losses at the gene ends were 4 bases for V and 3 bases for J; bases not matched to a gene: 6. Germline V gene sequence: CDR1 DFQATT, CDR2 SNEGSKA (reference sequence). The CDR3 DNA follows: TGCAGTGCTAAAAAGCGGGAGGGCCTCTACGAGCAGTACTTC. This encodes CSAKKREGLYEQYF.